Listed below are T cell receptor beta chains from one sample, sequenced in a study of blood T cell repertoires in COVID-19. TCRdb keeps only in-frame clones here, not all; method: immunoSEQ multiplex PCR. This table has around 250,000 clones, approximately 78% appearing once. Material: peripheral blood. The receptor set was obtained from a woman younger than 35 with acute or convalescent COVID-19. The CDR3 runs from the conserved cysteine through the conserved F or W. The D gene is left open where the match is weak. Clone size is given for some rows only: seen once, a few or many times, or a class if the clone is expanded.

>TRBV6-2/TRBV6-3|TRBJ2-3|NA|NA
CASSYSSSADTQYF
TGTGCCAGCAGTTATTCTAGCAGCGCAGATACGCAGTATTTT
>TRBV4-3|TRBJ2-7|NA|TRBD1
CASSQEYAPGQGVREQYF
TGCGCCAGCAGCCAAGAATACGCTCCGGGACAGGGGGTGAGGGAGCAGTACTTC
>TRBV7-2|TRBJ1-1|NA|NA
CASSLAAANTEAFF
TGTGCCAGCAGCTTAGCGGCGGCGAACACTGAAGCTTTCTTT
>TRBV6-5|TRBJ2-1|NA|TRBD2
CASSYRGGSRGEQFF
TGTGCCAGCAGTTATAGGGGCGGGAGTCGCGGTGAGCAGTTCTTC
>TRBV6-4|TRBJ2-3|NA|TRBD1
CASSPQGSTDTQYF
TGTGCCAGCAGTCCACAGGGGAGCACAGATACGCAGTATTTT
>TRBV19|TRBJ1-6|NA|TRBD1
CASMGQYNSPLHF
TGTGCCAGTATGGGACAGTATAATTCACCCCTCCACTTT
>TRBV18|TRBJ1-5|few|TRBD1
CASSLAGQGSGQPQHF
TGTGCCAGCTCACTCGCGGGACAGGGGTCGGGTCAGCCCCAGCATTTT
>TRBV30|TRBJ2-1|NA|TRBD2
CAWSPLILSGRGDEQFF
TGTGCCTGGAGTCCCCTGATATTGAGCGGGAGGGGGGATGAGCAGTTCTTC
>TRBV29-1|TRBJ1-1|NA|NA
CSVEDLLEAFF
TGCAGCGTTGAGGACTTACTTGAAGCTTTCTTT
>TRBV19|TRBJ1-5|NA|TRBD1
CASTRRGTGGNQPQHF
TGTGCCAGTACCAGAAGAGGGACAGGGGGCAATCAGCCCCAGCATTTT
>TRBV7-8|TRBJ1-4|NA|NA
CASSLGQFPNEKLFF
TGTGCCAGCAGCTTAGGACAGTTCCCTAATGAAAAACTGTTTTTT
>TRBV11-2|TRBJ1-1|NA|NA
CASSSLLLTATPNTEAFF
TGTGCCAGCAGCTCCTTATTACTCACCGCAACCCCGAACACTGAAGCTTTCTTT
>TRBV4-3|TRBJ2-3|NA|NA
CASSQDGGTGTRTDTQYF
TGCGCCAGCAGCCAAGATGGGGGAACCGGGACTCGCACAGATACGCAGTATTTT
>TRBV9|TRBJ2-7|NA|NA
CASSAGLSYEQYF
TGTGCCAGCAGCGCGGGACTGAGCTACGAGCAGTACTTC
>TRBV9|TRBJ2-1|NA|NA
CASSKASVLNNEQFF
TGTGCCAGCAGCAAGGCTAGCGTACTAAACAATGAGCAGTTCTTC
>TRBV28|TRBJ2-3|few|NA
CASRTLGGAADTQYF
TGTGCCAGCAGGACCCTGGGGGGGGCGGCAGATACGCAGTATTTT
>TRBV18|TRBJ2-7|NA|TRBD1
CASSPSGTGRRYF
TGTGCCAGCTCACCAAGTGGGACAGGGCGCCGGTACTTC
>TRBV12-5|TRBJ1-3|once|TRBD1
CASGLAETGLTGNTIYF
TGTGCTAGTGGTTTGGCCGAGACAGGGTTGACTGGAAACACCATATATTTT
>TRBV11-3|TRBJ2-5|NA|TRBD2
CASSPGLAGQETQYF
TGTGCCAGCAGCCCCGGACTAGCGGGGCAAGAGACCCAGTACTTC
>TRBV6-5|TRBJ2-3|few|TRBD1
CASRDRATDTQYF
TGTGCCAGCAGGGACAGGGCCACAGATACGCAGTATTTT
>TRBV6-2/TRBV6-3|TRBJ1-2|NA|NA
CASSYSLGANYGYTF
TGTGCCAGCAGTTATAGTCTGGGAGCTAACTATGGCTACACCTTC
>TRBV21-1|TRBJ1-5|NA|NA
CASSKSGTYLWESNQPQHF
TGTGCCAGCAGCAAATCCGGGACATACCTGTGGGAGAGCAATCAGCCCCAGCATTTT
>TRBV10-2|TRBJ1-2|NA|NA
CASSESRKSYGYTF
TGCGCCAGCAGTGAGTCGAGAAAATCCTATGGCTACACCTTC
>TRBV7-9|TRBJ2-1|NA|TRBD1
CASSIIRGQRADEQFF
TGTGCCAGCAGCATAATTAGGGGACAGAGGGCAGATGAGCAGTTCTTC
>TRBV19|TRBJ2-1|NA|TRBD2
CASSRSGGNEQFF
TGTGCCAGTAGCCGGTCGGGAGGCAATGAGCAGTTCTTC
>TRBV5-8|TRBJ1-5|NA|NA
CASRGSLTDSNQPQHF
TGTGCCAGCAGGGGCAGCCTGACGGATAGCAATCAGCCCCAGCATTTT
>TRBV7-8|TRBJ2-1|NA|TRBD2
CASSLRFRTSGSSSYNEQFF
TGTGCCAGCAGCTTAAGGTTCCGGACTAGCGGGAGTAGCTCCTACAATGAGCAGTTCTTC
>TRBV19|TRBJ2-3|NA|NA
CASSIVSSRYTDTQYF
TGTGCCAGTAGTATAGTGTCTAGCCGGTACACAGATACGCAGTATTTT
>TRBV2|TRBJ2-1|NA|TRBD2
CASSLGLAGVPEQFF
TGTGCCAGCAGCCTCGGACTAGCGGGAGTACCTGAGCAGTTCTTC
>TRBV4-1|TRBJ2-3|NA|NA
CASSQEWSPSTDTQYF
TGCGCCAGCAGCCAAGAGTGGAGTCCTAGCACAGATACGCAGTATTTT
>TRBV7-2|TRBJ1-5|NA|TRBD1
CASSLEGQSNQPQHF
TGTGCCAGCAGCTTAGAGGGACAGAGCAATCAGCCCCAGCATTTT
>TRBV10-1|TRBJ2-1|NA|TRBD2
CANDPPLAGVKNEQFF
TGCGCCAACGACCCGCCCCTAGCGGGAGTGAAGAATGAGCAGTTCTTC
>TRBV7-9|TRBJ1-1|NA|TRBD1
CASSSRDRPNTEAFF
TGTGCCAGCAGCTCTCGGGACAGGCCAAACACTGAAGCTTTCTTT
>TRBV3-1/TRBV3-2|TRBJ2-5|NA|TRBD1
CASSQETGGLIQETQYF
TGTGCCAGCAGCCAGGAGACAGGGGGCCTGATACAAGAGACCCAGTACTTC
>TRBV5-1|TRBJ2-7|NA|NA
CASSFVAQISYEQYF
TGCGCCAGCAGCTTTGTTGCACAGATATCCTACGAGCAGTACTTC
>TRBV25-1|TRBJ2-7|NA|TRBD2
CASSESLAGAYEQYF
TGTGCCAGCAGTGAATCGTTAGCGGGGGCCTACGAGCAGTACTTC
>TRBV6-2/TRBV6-3|TRBJ2-1|NA|NA
CASSKMTDPYNEQFF
TGTGCCAGCAGCAAAATGACAGATCCCTACAATGAGCAGTTCTTC
>TRBV2|TRBJ2-5|NA|TRBD2
CASSWGGVRETQYF
TGTGCCAGCAGCTGGGGAGGGGTGCGAGAGACCCAGTACTTC
>TRBV5-6|TRBJ1-1|NA|NA
CASSSTWRQTEAFF
TGTGCCAGCAGCTCTACATGGAGGCAGACTGAAGCTTTCTTT
>TRBV19|TRBJ2-7|NA|TRBD2
CASSITSGWPYEQYF
TGTGCCAGTAGTATCACTAGCGGGTGGCCCTACGAGCAGTACTTC
>TRBV18|TRBJ1-5|NA|NA
CASSQGEDQPQHF
TGTGCCAGCTCACAAGGAGAGGATCAGCCCCAGCATTTT